The entry below gives a single T cell receptor beta chain sequence along with its context. The antigen it binds to is not known. Base quality data are lacking; no much larger clone is found one base away. The CDR3 regions of human TCRbeta chains were analyzed by immunosequencing. From the authors' description of their analysis: Repertoire TCRs were checked for matches against a reference library of SARS-CoV-2-specific TCRs that had been generated using the MIRA antigen-specificity platform. Breadth meant the fraction of unique TCRs that were SARS-CoV-2-associated, whereas depth meant the fraction of total T cells that were SARS-CoV-2-associated. Using the MIRA data, each spike-specific TCR was assigned both to the spike region to which the TCR was reactive and to a CD4 or CD8 class. Log10-transformed breadth and depth values were compared by one-way ANOVA with Sidak's multiple comparisons tests. TCRdb stores this immuneACCESS table with in-frame sequences only. Part of the clones is absent; in the studies checked, under half of the shortfall reflects unresolved V genes, and no reason is known for the rest. The DNA was the basis for D and trimming; V, J and clone size are from that table. In all, the sample holds about 86,000 clones, and 90% of those were seen once. The biggest ten clones account for around 3% of the sample.

The data stem from a study of T cell responses to AZD1222 COVID-19 vaccine (dated by TCRdb to 2020 to 2023). About the full investigation: Because spike-specific TCR depth and breadth did not differ between the two schedules, AZD1222 recipients who got a second dose at roughly 4 weeks were pooled with those who got a second dose at roughly 12 weeks. TCR sequencing covered roughly 230 trial participants: 207 given two doses of AZD1222 and 26 given two doses of MenACWY control vaccine. Enrollment into the trials was organized by age into subgroups of 18-55, 56-69 and 70-plus years, and those subgroups contained about 150, 27 and 61 TCR-sequenced participants, respectively. On the study overall, not on this receptor specifically: Participants were mostly white British, with more females than males. The authors suggested clonal diversity may have been underestimated. Epitopes outside the regions mutated in the B.1.351 and B.1.1.7 variants were reportedly recognized by nearly half of the unique spike-specific TCRs. The vaccine-associated CD4 TCRs covered the entire spike protein, and the dominant responses fell in regions 160-218 and 743-854. After two AZD1222 doses, spike-specific TCR breadth and depth were significantly higher than at day 0 and than in MenACWY recipients. Only a handful of AZD1222 recipients were SARS-CoV-2 seropositive at baseline, limiting conclusions about previously exposed vaccinees. Because no day 14 peak-response samples were available, the repertoires could be characterized only after the peak T cell response. In the small 56-69-year group, the increase in depth fell short of significance, most likely because of low power.

Per the publication, the time point label means: baseline before first vaccination. The vaccinee samples were drawn from two UK trials, COV001 and COV002, one of which was a single-blind randomized controlled phase 2/3 trial testing AZD1222 (ChAdOx1 nCoV-19) in healthy adults. For TCRbeta chain sequencing, PBMC samples were collected from trial participants at day 0 and at day 28 after the second dose. V is clipped by 2 bases and J by 9 bases, and the sequence between their germline boundaries is 14 bases long. The CDR3 holds 13 amino acids from the cysteine to the phenylalanine. Only the CDR3 region is kept as DNA, spanning 39 bases read in frame from base 1. CDR1 and CDR2 are drawn from the germline V gene: SGHTA, FQGTGA.

This material consisted of peripheral blood, taken on day 0 of AZD1222 vaccination. The rearranged segments are TRBV7-3 and TRBJ2-7, with the D gene call left open. The sequence derives from an adult in good health. The nucleotides read TGTGCCAGCAGCTTATCTAACGGCCGGGTGCAGTACTTC. Its protein product is CASSLSNGRVQYF.